A single sample is the source of the 13 T cell receptor beta chains below, sequenced in a study of Ad26.COV2.S vaccination and SARS-CoV-2 variants. Indicated treatment: roughly 20 received Ad26.COV2.S at low or high dose, single or two shots; about 5 received placebo; per-sample allocation not given. Day 63 after the first vaccine or placebo injection was the time point for sampling. Assay: immunoSEQ multiplex PCR; the TCRdb copy retains only in-frame clones and omits some. In the table there are almost 400,000 clones, about 91% of which are singletons. The sample consisted of peripheral blood, taken in a trial of Ad26.COV2.S vaccine versus placebo. These receptors came from a person between 18 and 59 years old who received the Ad26.COV2.S COVID-19 vaccine or a placebo.

The DNA for the CDR3 is TGTGCCTGGAGTGTAAGAACAGGGGTATCTGGAAACACCATATATTTT. This gives the protein CAWSVRTGVSGNTIYF. The chain links TRBV30 to TRBJ1-3; 7 positions agree with TRBD1. V dropped 0 bases and J dropped 1; count of bases not matched to a gene: 6. Germline CDR1 is GTSNPN and CDR2 is SVGIG (reference sequence). CDR3 length: 16 amino acids. Looking up the rest from reference TRBV30 and TRBJ1-3 gives the full variable domain: SQTIHQWPATLVQPVGSPLSLECTVEGTSNPNLYWYRQAAGRGLQLLFYSVGIGQISSEVPQNLSASRPQDRQFILSSKKLLLSDSGFYLCAWSVRTGVSGNTIYFGEGSWLTVV.

This chain connects TRBV6-5 to TRBJ1-3; tentatively, D is TRBD1 (5 bases). Per germline, CDR1 MNHEY and CDR2 SVGAGI. The CDR3 has 16 amino acids. V lost 0 bases, J lost 2 bases, and 11 bases lay in between. CDR3 protein: CASSYSPGLPGNTIYF. DNA for the CDR3: TGTGCCAGCAGTTACTCTCCAGGGCTACCTGGAAACACCATATATTTT.

For the CDR3, the DNA is TGTGCCAGCAGTGAAGCGTGGAATAGCGGGAGAGCTGGGGCCAACGTCCTGACTTTC. Translating it yields CASSEAWNSGRAGANVLTF. The chain recombines TRBV6-1 with TRBJ2-6; the match to TRBD2 covers 9 bases. The CDR3 extends over 19 amino acids. Germline assignment: CDR1 MNHNS and CDR2 SASEGT. After removal of 0 bases from V and 2 bases from J, the junction contained 8 bases not matched to a gene.

This rearrangement joins TRBV12-3 or TRBV12-4 to TRBJ2-2; D gene uncertain. Trimming removed 4 bases from V and 5 bases from J, with 5 bases in between. This CDR3 is built from 12 residues. Written as DNA, the CDR3 is TGTGCCAGCAGTTCCTTTACCGGGGAGCTGTTTTTT. Amino acid sequence: CASSSFTGELFF.

The chain carries TRBV11-1 and TRBJ2-2, with D tentatively TRBD1 (5 bases). CDR3 length equals 13 residues. With 6 bases removed from V and 6 bases from J, the gap between germline ends came to 11 bases. Looked up from germline, CDR1 is SGHAT and CDR2 is FQDESV (reference sequence). CDR3 residues: CASSRREAGELFF. The CDR3 DNA follows: TGTGCCAGCAGTCGCAGGGAAGCCGGGGAGCTGTTTTTT.

CDR3 protein: CASSMGTSSTNEKLFF. The CDR3 coding sequence is TGTGCCAGCAGTATGGGGACATCTTCAACTAATGAAAAACTGTTTTTT. The genes are TRBV28 and TRBJ1-4; weak D call: TRBD1 (6 bases). Germline CDR1 is MDHEN and CDR2 is SYDVKM. This CDR3 contains 16 residues. With 5 bases removed from V and 0 bases from J, the gap between germline ends came to 13 bases.

The chain uses TRBV28 and TRBJ2-5, with D perhaps assigned TRBD1 or TRBD2 (6 bases each). Germline V CDR1 and CDR2: MDHEN, SYDVKM. The CDR3 runs 13 residues. Trimming removed 7 bases at V and 5 bases at J, with 14 bases between. CDR3 DNA sequence: TGTGCCAGCAACCGGGGGCAGGGGGAGACCCAGTACTTC. Amino acids: CASNRGQGETQYF.

The genes are TRBV6-8 and TRBJ1-5; tentative D call: TRBD1 (5 bases). The CDR3 length is 15 residues. The germline gives CDR1 MNHGY, CDR2 SAAAGT. The germline V and J ends were trimmed by 2 bases and 4 bases, with 12 bases remaining between them. CDR3 DNA sequence: TGTGCCAGCAGTTACCGGGCCGGGGGTAATCAGCCCCAGCATTTT. Its protein is CASSYRAGGNQPQHF.

The gene calls are TRBV23-1 and TRBJ2-1; D is uncertain. TRBV23-1 is an ORF, with its function uncertain. The CDR3 spans 14 residues. With 0 bases removed from V and 7 bases from J, the gap between germline ends came to 10 bases. CDR3 in DNA: TGCGCCAGCAGTCAATCCGGCTACGATAATGAGCAGTTCTTC. Translation: CASSQSGYDNEQFF.

V is TRBV11-2 and J is TRBJ2-1; weak D call: TRBD2 (5 bases). V was cut by 0 bases and J by 4 bases, with 13 bases left in between. The CDR3 spans 16 residues. Germline V CDR1 and CDR2: SGHAT, FQNNGV. The CDR3 bases are TGTGCCAGCAGCTTAGACCCCCTAGGGAGATACAATGAGCAGTTCTTC. Translating gives CASSLDPLGRYNEQFF.

This chain uses TRBV4-2 with TRBJ2-2; TRBD2 might be the D (5 bases). CDR1 LGHNA and CDR2 YNFKEQ come from the germline V gene. The V gene lost 6 bases and the J gene lost 1 base, with 9 bases spanning the gap. The CDR3 totals 14 residues. The CDR3 coding sequence is TGTGCCAGCAGTGTCCGGGGGAACACCGGGGAGCTGTTTTTT. Translating gives CASSVRGNTGELFF.

The chain carries TRBV7-2 and TRBJ1-6; D gene ambiguous. The germline V gene encodes CDR1 SGHTA and CDR2 FQGNSA. Deletions cut 3 bases from V and 5 bases from J, with 8 bases between. The CDR3 totals 14 residues. The CDR3 protein is CASSFRWNNSPLHF. The CDR3 bases are TGTGCCAGCAGCTTCAGATGGAATAATTCACCCCTCCACTTT. Together with reference TRBV7-2 and TRBJ1-6, the CDR3 gives the full variable domain: GAGVSQSPSNKVTEKGKDVELRCDPISGHTALYWYRQSLGQGLEFLIYFQGNSAPDKSGLPSDRFSAERTGGSVSTLTIQRTQQEDSAVYLCASSFRWNNSPLHFGNGTRLTVT.

In the case of this clone: Different DNA sequences within this sample yield the same CDR3. The chain joins TRBV2 to TRBJ1-5, with D perhaps TRBD1 (5 bases). V lost 4 bases and J lost 6, with 13 bases in between. CDR1 is SNHLY, CDR2 FYNNEI, per germline. The CDR3 spans 14 residues. The CDR3 DNA is TGTGCCAGCAGTGGGCAGGGAGCTGGTCAGCCCCAGCATTTT. This translates into CASSGQGAGQPQHF.